This TCR beta chain comes out of a study of T cell repertoires in cytomegalovirus infection. To note about this clonotype: The target antigen is unknown.

Findings of the study overall: The ex vivo response showed dominance by HLA-C-restricted CMV-specific TCR beta clonotypes.

TCRdb re-derived calls from the reads in MiXCR, one entry per CDR3 protein. Of 200,000 to 250,000 distinct CDR3 sequences in the sample, 22% were seen once. Germline V gene lookup returns CDR1 SEHNR and CDR2 FQNEAQ (reference sequence). The CDR3 consists of 15 residues. V lost 4 bases, J lost 3 bases, and 5 bases stayed unmatched. This chain joins TRBV7-9 and TRBJ1-1; TRBD1 matches at 10 bases. The source is a human donor in good health (CMV status not recorded). Some clones in this sample may be carry-over from other donors' samples. The sample consisted of CD8+ T cells from PBMCs. CDR3 DNA sequence: TGTGCCAGCAGCTCTTGGACAGGGGGAGACACTGAAGCTTTCTTT. It specifies CASSSWTGGDTEAFF.